This T cell receptor (beta chain) was profiled in a study of spatial heterogeneity in lung cancer. Study-level findings and limits: The study found that expanded intratumoral alpha and beta TCR counts tracked tumor mutation counts.

This clonotype was recorded many times. Its antigen is unknown. This beta chain is a stray read from a library made for alpha chains; its abundance is not meaningful. As to time point: sample taken at primary tumor resection. Untreated early-stage non-small cell lung cancer patients, around 70 in total, were the donors. The authors sequenced whole RNA from tumor, nontumor lung or frozen PBMC without sorting. MiXCR, run by TCRdb on the 5' RACE reads, gives a single entry per CDR3 protein. The table records some 10,000 distinct CDR3 sequences, 4.5% to 6.5% of them present only once. Sequenced here: lung tumor tissue, sampled at surgery. The receptor was derived from a male donor with early-stage non-small cell lung cancer.

CDR3 nucleotide sequence: TGTGCCAGCAGCGCCTCGTTCACGGGGCTTGAGCAGTTCTTC. Its protein is CASSASFTGLEQFF. The genes are TRBV9 and TRBJ2-1; either TRBD1 or TRBD2 may supply D (5 bases each). Germline loops: CDR1 SGDLS, CDR2 YYNGEE. V dropped 3 bases and J dropped 9 bases, with 16 bases sitting between them. The CDR3 spans 14 residues.